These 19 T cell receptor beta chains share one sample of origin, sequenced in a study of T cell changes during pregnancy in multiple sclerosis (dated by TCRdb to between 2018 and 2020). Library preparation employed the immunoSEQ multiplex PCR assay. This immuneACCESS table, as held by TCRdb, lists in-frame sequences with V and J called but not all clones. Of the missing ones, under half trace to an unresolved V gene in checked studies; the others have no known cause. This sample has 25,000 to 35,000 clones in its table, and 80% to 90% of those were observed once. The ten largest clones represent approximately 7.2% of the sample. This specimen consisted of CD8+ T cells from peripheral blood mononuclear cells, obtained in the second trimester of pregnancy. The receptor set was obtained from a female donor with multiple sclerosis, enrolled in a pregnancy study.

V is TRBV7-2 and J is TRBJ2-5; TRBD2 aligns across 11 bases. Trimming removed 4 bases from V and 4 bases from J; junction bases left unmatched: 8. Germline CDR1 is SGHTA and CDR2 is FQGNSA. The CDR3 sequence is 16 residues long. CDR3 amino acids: CASSYIAGGGGETQYF. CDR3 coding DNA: TGTGCCAGCAGCTACATAGCGGGGGGGGGAGGAGAGACCCAGTACTTC.

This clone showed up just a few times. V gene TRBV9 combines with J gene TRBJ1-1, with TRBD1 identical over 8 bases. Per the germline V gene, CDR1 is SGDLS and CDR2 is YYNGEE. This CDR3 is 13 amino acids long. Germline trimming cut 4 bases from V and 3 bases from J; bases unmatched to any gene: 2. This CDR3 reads CASSPDRDTEAFF. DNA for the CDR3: TGTGCCAGCAGCCCGGACAGGGACACTGAAGCTTTCTTT.

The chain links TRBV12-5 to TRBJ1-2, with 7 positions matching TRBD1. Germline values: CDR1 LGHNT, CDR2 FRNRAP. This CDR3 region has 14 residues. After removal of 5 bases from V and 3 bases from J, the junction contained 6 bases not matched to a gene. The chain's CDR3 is CASGLTGQHYGYTF. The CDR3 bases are TGTGCTAGTGGTCTAACGGGACAGCACTATGGCTACACCTTC.

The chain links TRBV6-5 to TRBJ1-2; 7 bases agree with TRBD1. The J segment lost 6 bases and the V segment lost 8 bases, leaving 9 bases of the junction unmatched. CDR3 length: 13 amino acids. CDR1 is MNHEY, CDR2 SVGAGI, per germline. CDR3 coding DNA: TGTGCCAGCGGCCTGACAGGGTTGAATGGCTACACCTTC. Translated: CASGLTGLNGYTF.

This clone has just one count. CDR3 in DNA: TGTGCCAGCAGCCGCGGGAGCTCCTACAATGAGCAGTTCTTC. Protein sequence: CASSRGSSYNEQFF. The chain joins TRBV28 to TRBJ2-1; TRBD2 agrees at 7 bases. J lost 0 bases, V lost 6 bases, and 2 bases had no gene match. Looked up from germline, CDR1 is MDHEN and CDR2 is SYDVKM. CDR3 size: 14 residues.

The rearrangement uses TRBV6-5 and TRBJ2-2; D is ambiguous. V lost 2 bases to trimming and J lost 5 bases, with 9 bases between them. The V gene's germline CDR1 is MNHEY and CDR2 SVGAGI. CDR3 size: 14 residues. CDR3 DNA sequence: TGTGCCAGCAGTTACGGGCTGGCTACCGGGGAGCTGTTTTTT. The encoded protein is CASSYGLATGELFF.

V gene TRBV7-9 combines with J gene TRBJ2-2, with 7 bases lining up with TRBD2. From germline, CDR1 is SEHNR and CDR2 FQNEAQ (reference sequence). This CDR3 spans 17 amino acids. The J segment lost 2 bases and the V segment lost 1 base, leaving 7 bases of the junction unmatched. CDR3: CASSLERGAGNTGELFF. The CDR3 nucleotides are TGTGCCAGCAGCTTAGAGCGCGGAGCGGGAAACACCGGGGAGCTGTTTTTT.

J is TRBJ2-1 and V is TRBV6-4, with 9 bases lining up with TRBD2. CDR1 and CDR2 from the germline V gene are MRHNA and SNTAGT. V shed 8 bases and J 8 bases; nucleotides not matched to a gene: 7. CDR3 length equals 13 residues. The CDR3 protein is CASGAGGEDEQFF. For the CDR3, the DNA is TGTGCCAGCGGCGCGGGGGGGGAGGATGAGCAGTTCTTC.

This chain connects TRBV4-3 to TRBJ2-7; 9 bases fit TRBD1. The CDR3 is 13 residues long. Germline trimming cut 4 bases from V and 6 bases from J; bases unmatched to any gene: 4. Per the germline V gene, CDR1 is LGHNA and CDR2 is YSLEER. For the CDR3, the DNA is TGCGCCAGCAGCCCAGGACAGGGGAGCGAGCAGTACTTC. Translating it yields CASSPGQGSEQYF.

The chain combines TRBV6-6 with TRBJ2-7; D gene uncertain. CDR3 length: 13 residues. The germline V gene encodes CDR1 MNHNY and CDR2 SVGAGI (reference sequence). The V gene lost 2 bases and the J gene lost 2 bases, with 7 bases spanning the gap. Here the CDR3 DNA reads TGTGCCAGCAGTTACACTGGAGCCTACGAGCAGTACTTC. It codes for CASSYTGAYEQYF.

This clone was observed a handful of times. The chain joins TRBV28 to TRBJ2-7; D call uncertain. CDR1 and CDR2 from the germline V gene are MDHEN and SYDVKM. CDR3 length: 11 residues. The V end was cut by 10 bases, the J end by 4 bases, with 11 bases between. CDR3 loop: CATHGSYEQYF. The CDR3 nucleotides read TGTGCCACCCACGGGTCGTACGAGCAGTACTTC. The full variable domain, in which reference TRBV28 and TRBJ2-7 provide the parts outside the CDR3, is DVKVTQSSRYLVKRTGEKVFLECVQDMDHENMFWYRQDPGLGLRLIYFSYDVKMKEKGDIPEGYSVSREKKERFSLILESASTNQTSMYLCATHGSYEQYFGPGTRLTVT.

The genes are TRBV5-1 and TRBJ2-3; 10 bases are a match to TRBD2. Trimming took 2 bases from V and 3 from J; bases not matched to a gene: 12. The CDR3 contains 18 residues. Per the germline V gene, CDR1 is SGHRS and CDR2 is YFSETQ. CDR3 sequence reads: CASSFLAASGRSTDTQYF. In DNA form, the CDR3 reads TGCGCCAGCAGCTTTCTAGCGGCTAGCGGGAGATCAACAGATACGCAGTATTTT.

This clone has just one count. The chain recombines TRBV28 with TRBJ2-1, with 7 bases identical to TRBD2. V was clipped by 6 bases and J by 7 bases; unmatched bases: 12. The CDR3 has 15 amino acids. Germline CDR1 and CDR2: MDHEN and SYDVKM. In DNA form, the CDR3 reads TGTGCCAGCAGCCCCGGGGGGATTCTATTAAATGAGCAGTTCTTC. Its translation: CASSPGGILLNEQFF. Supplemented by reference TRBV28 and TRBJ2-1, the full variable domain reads DVKVTQSSRYLVKRTGEKVFLECVQDMDHENMFWYRQDPGLGLRLIYFSYDVKMKEKGDIPEGYSVSREKKERFSLILESASTNQTSMYLCASSPGGILLNEQFFGPGTRLTVL.

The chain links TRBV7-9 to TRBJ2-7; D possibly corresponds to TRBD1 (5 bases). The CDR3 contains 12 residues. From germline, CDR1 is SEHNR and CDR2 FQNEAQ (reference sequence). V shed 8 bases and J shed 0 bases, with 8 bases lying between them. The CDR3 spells CASQGHSYEQYF. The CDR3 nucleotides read TGTGCCAGCCAAGGACACTCCTACGAGCAGTACTTC.

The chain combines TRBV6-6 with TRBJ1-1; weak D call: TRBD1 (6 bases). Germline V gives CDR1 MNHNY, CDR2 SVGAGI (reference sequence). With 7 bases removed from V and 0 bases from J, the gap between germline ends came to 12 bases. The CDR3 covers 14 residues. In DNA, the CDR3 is TGTGCCAGCATGGGGGGGACAATGAACACTGAAGCTTTCTTT. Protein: CASMGGTMNTEAFF.

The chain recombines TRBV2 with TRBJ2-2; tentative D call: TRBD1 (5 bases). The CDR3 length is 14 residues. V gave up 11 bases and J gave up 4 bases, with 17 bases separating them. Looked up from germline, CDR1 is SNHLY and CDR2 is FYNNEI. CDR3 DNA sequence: TGTGCCCGCCCAAGTAGGGGCGGCACCGGGGAGCTGTTTTTT. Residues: CARPSRGGTGELFF.

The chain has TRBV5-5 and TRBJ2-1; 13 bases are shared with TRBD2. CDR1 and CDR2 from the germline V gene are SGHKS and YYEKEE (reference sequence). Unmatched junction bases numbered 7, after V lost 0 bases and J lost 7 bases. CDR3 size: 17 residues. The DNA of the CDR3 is TGTGCCAGCAGCTTGGCCGGACTAGCGGGAGCCGAAAATGAGCAGTTCTTC. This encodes CASSLAGLAGAENEQFF.

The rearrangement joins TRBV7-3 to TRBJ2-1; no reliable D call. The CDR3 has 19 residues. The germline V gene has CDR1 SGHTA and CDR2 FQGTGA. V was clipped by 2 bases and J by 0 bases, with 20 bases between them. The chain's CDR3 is CASSLYPPVGGASYNEQFF. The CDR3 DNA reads TGTGCCAGCAGCTTATATCCCCCAGTCGGCGGAGCCTCCTACAATGAGCAGTTCTTC.

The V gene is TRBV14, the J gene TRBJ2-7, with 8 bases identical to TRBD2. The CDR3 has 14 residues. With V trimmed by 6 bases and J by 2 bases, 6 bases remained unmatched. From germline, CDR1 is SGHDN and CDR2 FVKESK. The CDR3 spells CASSRPGLAYEQYF. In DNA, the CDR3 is TGTGCCAGCAGTCGGCCGGGACTAGCCTACGAGCAGTACTTC.